These T cell receptor beta chains were read from a single sample in a study of early T cells in non-severe SARS-CoV-2 infection. TCRdb fed the 5' RACE reads into MiXCR, producing one record per CDR3 protein. This table has 32,000 or so distinct CDR3 sequences, around 9% appearing once. Material: whole blood. The receptors here all came from an adult who was a healthcare worker with PCR-confirmed SARS-CoV-2 infection or an uninfected control (not recorded which). Both conserved end residues are part of each CDR3. A D gene is named only where the DNA matches it firmly. Expanded clones are given a class, and other clones once, few, many or no size at all.

J gene: TRBJ1-4
CDR3 length: 12
V gene: TRBV29-1
D gene: TRBD1
clone size: NA
CDR3 protein: CSGGDRDEKLFF
CDR3 DNA: TGCAGCGGGGGGGACAGGGATGAAAAACTGTTTTTT

J gene: TRBJ2-7
CDR3 length: 12
V gene: TRBV10-1
D gene: NA
clone size: NA
CDR3 protein: CASSESLREQYF
CDR3 DNA: TGCGCCAGCAGTGAGTCCCTCCGTGAGCAGTACTTC

J gene: TRBJ1-5
CDR3 length: 17
V gene: TRBV10-2
D gene: NA
clone size: many
CDR3 protein: CASSERGGDHSNQPQHF
CDR3 DNA: TGCGCCAGCAGTGAGCGGGGGGGAGACCATAGCAATCAGCCCCAGCATTTT

J gene: TRBJ2-2
CDR3 length: 15
V gene: TRBV12-3/TRBV12-4
D gene: NA
clone size: few
CDR3 protein: CASSLSSFNTGELFF
CDR3 DNA: TGTGCCAGCAGTTTGTCCAGTTTCAACACCGGGGAGCTGTTTTTT

J gene: TRBJ1-3
CDR3 length: 14
V gene: TRBV12-3/TRBV12-4
D gene: NA
clone size: many
CDR3 protein: CASSRGFSGNTIYF
CDR3 DNA: TGTGCCAGCAGTCGTGGGTTCTCTGGAAACACCATATATTTT

J gene: TRBJ1-1
CDR3 length: 15
V gene: TRBV20-1
D gene: TRBD1
clone size: many
CDR3 protein: CSARDRDRGRTEAFF
CDR3 DNA: TGCAGTGCTAGAGATCGGGACAGGGGACGGACTGAAGCTTTCTTT

J gene: TRBJ1-2
CDR3 length: 14
V gene: TRBV20-1
D gene: NA
clone size: many
CDR3 protein: CSAHRERRSYGYTF
CDR3 DNA: TGCAGTGCCCACAGGGAAAGAAGGAGCTATGGCTACACCTTC

J gene: TRBJ1-1
CDR3 length: 15
V gene: TRBV12-3/TRBV12-4
D gene: TRBD1
clone size: NA
CDR3 protein: CASSLAGGGDRLAFF
CDR3 DNA: TGTGCCAGCAGTTTGGCAGGGGGCGGGGATCGGTTGGCTTTCTTT

J gene: TRBJ1-1
CDR3 length: 13
V gene: TRBV7-3
D gene: NA
clone size: many
CDR3 protein: CASSLQENTEAFF
CDR3 DNA: TGTGCCAGCAGCTTACAGGAAAACACTGAAGCTTTCTTT

J gene: TRBJ2-5
CDR3 length: 15
V gene: TRBV7-9
D gene: NA
clone size: many
CDR3 protein: CASSPTGISWETQYF
CDR3 DNA: TGTGCCAGCAGCCCTACAGGGATTTCATGGGAGACCCAGTACTTC

J gene: TRBJ1-1
CDR3 length: 12
V gene: TRBV29-1
D gene: NA
clone size: NA
CDR3 protein: CSVGHGNTEAFF
CDR3 DNA: TGCAGCGTTGGACATGGGAACACTGAAGCTTTCTTT

J gene: TRBJ1-1
CDR3 length: 11
V gene: TRBV20-1
D gene: NA
clone size: many
CDR3 protein: CSARDRLEAFF
CDR3 DNA: TGCAGTGCTAGAGACAGGTTAGAAGCTTTCTTT

J gene: TRBJ2-5
CDR3 length: 13
V gene: TRBV12-5
D gene: NA
clone size: many
CDR3 protein: CASGFGGEETQYF
CDR3 DNA: TGTGCTAGTGGTTTTGGGGGAGAGGAGACCCAGTACTTC

J gene: TRBJ2-6
CDR3 length: 18
V gene: TRBV5-6
D gene: TRBD1
clone size: many
CDR3 protein: CASSLVGQTISGANVLTF
CDR3 DNA: TGTGCCAGCAGCTTGGTGGGACAGACTATCTCTGGGGCCAACGTCCTGACTTTC

J gene: TRBJ2-1
CDR3 length: 14
V gene: TRBV27
D gene: TRBD1
clone size: many
CDR3 protein: CASSPGQLNYEQFF
CDR3 DNA: TGTGCCAGCAGCCCGGGACAGCTCAACTACGAGCAGTTCTTC

J gene: TRBJ2-2
CDR3 length: 16
V gene: TRBV4-2
D gene: NA
clone size: many
CDR3 protein: CASSQERGLSTGELFF
CDR3 DNA: TGTGCCAGCAGCCAAGAACGGGGACTTTCCACCGGGGAGCTGTTTTTT

J gene: TRBJ1-5
CDR3 length: 14
V gene: TRBV7-2
D gene: NA
clone size: many
CDR3 protein: CASRATQGNQPQHF
CDR3 DNA: TGTGCCAGCAGGGCCACTCAGGGCAATCAGCCCCAGCATTTT

J gene: TRBJ2-1
CDR3 length: 18
V gene: TRBV7-3
D gene: NA
clone size: many
CDR3 protein: CASSSSPAWGPLYNEQFF
CDR3 DNA: TGTGCCAGCAGCTCTAGTCCCGCGTGGGGGCCCCTCTACAATGAGCAGTTCTTC

J gene: TRBJ1-2
CDR3 length: 12
V gene: TRBV29-1
D gene: NA
clone size: many
CDR3 protein: CSVSDGDYGYTF
CDR3 DNA: TGCAGCGTCTCTGACGGGGATTATGGCTACACCTTC

J gene: TRBJ2-1
CDR3 length: 14
V gene: TRBV28
D gene: TRBD2
clone size: few
CDR3 protein: CASTLAGLAGVQFF
CDR3 DNA: TGTGCCAGCACCCTGGCGGGACTAGCGGGGGTTCAGTTCTTC

J gene: TRBJ1-4
CDR3 length: 11
V gene: TRBV30
D gene: NA
clone size: many
CDR3 protein: CAWSTFEKLFF
CDR3 DNA: TGTGCCTGGAGTACATTTGAAAAACTGTTTTTT

J gene: TRBJ1-5
CDR3 length: 15
V gene: TRBV7-2
D gene: NA
clone size: many
CDR3 protein: CASSLGSGANQPQHF
CDR3 DNA: TGTGCCAGCAGCTTAGGGTCAGGGGCCAATCAGCCCCAGCATTTT

J gene: TRBJ2-7
CDR3 length: 13
V gene: TRBV30
D gene: NA
clone size: many
CDR3 protein: CAWGHRDPYEQYF
CDR3 DNA: TGTGCCTGGGGGCACCGGGATCCCTACGAGCAGTACTTC

J gene: TRBJ2-2
CDR3 length: 15
V gene: TRBV29-1
D gene: TRBD2
clone size: few
CDR3 protein: CSVSAGGSNTGELFF
CDR3 DNA: TGCAGCGTGTCTGCGGGGGGGTCGAACACCGGGGAGCTGTTTTTT

J gene: TRBJ1-5
CDR3 length: 15
V gene: TRBV28
D gene: NA
clone size: many
CDR3 protein: CASSPRTGYNQPQHF
CDR3 DNA: TGTGCCAGCAGTCCCCGGACGGGGTACAATCAGCCCCAGCATTTT

J gene: TRBJ1-2
CDR3 length: 14
V gene: TRBV6-2/TRBV6-3
D gene: TRBD1
clone size: many
CDR3 protein: CASSRTGANYGYTF
CDR3 DNA: TGTGCCAGCAGTCGGACAGGAGCTAACTATGGCTACACCTTC

J gene: TRBJ1-4
CDR3 length: 16
V gene: TRBV24-1
D gene: NA
clone size: few
CDR3 protein: CATSDRGRGGSEKLFF
CDR3 DNA: TGTGCCACCAGTGACCGAGGTCGGGGCGGGAGTGAAAAACTGTTTTTT

J gene: TRBJ2-2
CDR3 length: 14
V gene: TRBV11-3
D gene: NA
clone size: NA
CDR3 protein: CASSPRAVGGELFF
CDR3 DNA: TGTGCCAGCAGCCCGAGGGCCGTTGGGGGGGAGCTGTTTTTT

J gene: TRBJ1-5
CDR3 length: 15
V gene: TRBV4-3
D gene: TRBD1
clone size: many
CDR3 protein: CASSQDPGQGTPQHF
CDR3 DNA: TGCGCCAGCAGCCAAGATCCGGGACAGGGAACGCCCCAGCATTTT